Included here is one TCR beta chain sequence, with context. Its specific antigen is unknown. The input lacks base qualities; no much larger clone sits a single base away. Per the publication, the treatment or condition label means: suppressive antiretroviral therapy. Cells were stimulated with lysates of CMV-infected fibroblasts at roughly 9.8 ug/mL. Memory populations depleted of antigen-responding cells were obtained by sorting nonresponding CD40L-negative CD69-negative CD45RO-high memory CD4+ T cells. Participants were HIV-1-infected adults who started suppressive ART during chronic infection. For at least 4 years, the participants' plasma HIV-1 RNA had been undetectable, below 50 copies/mL. To be included, a participant needed positive CMV serology and a CD4+ T cell count above 400 cells/uL. Before stimulation, PBMCs were isolated using density centrifugation and depleted of CD8+ T cells. For around 18 hours, the CD8-depleted PBMCs were stimulated with anti-CD28/CD49d costimulation, a CD40-blocking antibody, and enfuvirtide to prevent new infections. Cell sorting was done on a Beckman Coulter MoFlo Legacy or XDP sorter, and dead cells were excluded with propidium iodide. The QIAamp DNA Mini Kit was used for genomic DNA extraction from samples above one million cells, and the Quick-DNA Microprep Kit was used otherwise.

The immunoSEQ hsTCRB assay version 4 in survey mode was used to sequence TCRbeta repertoires from genomic DNA. Genomic DNA was diluted to about 9.9 ng/uL, using up to 1 ug per sample for TCRbeta sequencing. The original methods were these. TCRbeta data analysis was done in ImmunoSeq Analyzer 3.0, and diversity was calculated on productive nucleotide rearrangements. Lower-bound TCR diversity was estimated with the improved Chao index, and clonality with the Gini coefficient using the Immunarch R package. When different nucleotide rearrangements encoded the same CDR3beta amino acid sequence, each rearrangement was treated as a distinct clonotype. TCRbeta sequences significantly enriched in antigen-responding cells relative to anti-CD3/anti-CD28-activated cells were identified by differential abundance analysis. Using predicted peptide-MHC specificity as the basis, GLIPH2 grouped TCRs into clusters, both for each participant individually and for the merged data sets that combined participants. TCRdb stores this immuneACCESS table with in-frame sequences only. Part of the clones is absent; in the studies checked, under half of the shortfall reflects unresolved V genes, and no reason is known for the rest. For V, J and clone size, that table is used; D and trimming come from the DNA. The sample table shows under 60,000 clones, and over 70% are seen once. The ten largest clones add up to 2.5% to 3.5% of the sample.

There are 17 amino acids in the CDR3, from cysteine to phenylalanine inclusive. Only the CDR3 DNA is retained, 51 bases long and in frame from the first base. After removal of 2 bases from V and 1 base from J, the junction retains 8 bases not matched to a gene. From the germline V gene, CDR1 is SGHTA and CDR2 is FQGNSA. The data were taken from a study of persistence of HIV-infected CD4 T cells (dated by TCRdb to the early 2020s). As for the study more broadly: CMV- and HIV-1 Gag-responding CD4+ T cells were isolated from ART-treated individuals so that antigen-driven clonal expansion of HIV-1-infected cells could be examined. Apart from a couple of participants who underwent leukapheresis at a single time point, peripheral blood samples of up to roughly 200 mL were collected from participants at multiple time points. The TCR cluster analysis across participants included roughly 8 participants for CMV and 6 or 7 participants for Gag. Suppressive ART had been received by participants for a median of around eight years. TCRbeta sequencing assessed the clonality of all cells in each sorted population, while proviral sequencing assessed the clonality of infected cells.

Here is what the overall study found, with its caveats: Significantly lower TCRbeta richness was observed in CMV- and Gag-responding cells than in anti-CD3/anti-CD28-responding cells, and higher oligoclonality was observed in CMV-responding cells than in CD3/CD28-stimulated and Gag-responding cells. Because the TCR analyses were done in bulk, restricting them to just the rare CMV-responding cells that actually carried HIV-1 proviruses was not possible. Within the same sorted populations, TCR oligoclonality correlated with proviral oligoclonality. Only a small number of individuals took part in the study, and the range of antigens tested was limited. Enrichment of degenerate expanded CDR3beta sequences was found in antigen-responding cells, suggesting convergent selection of CD4+ responses to CMV and Gag.

The sequence was collected from an adult man with HIV who was CMV-seropositive. Specimen: CD4+ T cells sorted from PBMCs after roughly 18-hour stimulation, collected from a patient who received antiretroviral therapy. The cell subset or site label for this specimen denotes: CD40L-CD69- CD45RO-high memory CD4 T cells not responding to CMV lysate. Recombination connected TRBV7-2 to TRBJ2-3; TRBD1 aligns with 8 central bases. The CDR3 here reads CASSLSYPGQGTDTQYF. The nucleotides are TGTGCCAGCAGCTTAAGCTACCCGGGACAGGGCACAGATACGCAGTATTTT.